This TCR beta chain was identified in a study of blood T cell repertoires in COVID-19. Study background: Acute and convalescent COVID-19 specimens originated in the United States, Italy and Spain. T cells, B-cell-depleted T cells, or PBMCs supplied cDNA or gDNA.

Sequenced by immunoSEQ multiplex PCR; TCRdb stores in-frame clones only, minus some. The sample carries about 500,000 clones, 75% to 90% recorded once. Germline V gene data show CDR1 as SQVTM and CDR2 as ANQGSEA. Trimming shortened V by 7 bases and J by 8 bases, and 14 bases separated the two germline ends. This CDR3 has 12 amino acids. The specimen sequenced was peripheral blood. V is TRBV29-1 and J is TRBJ1-4; perhaps TRBD1 as D (5 bases). This clonotype originated in a man aged 18 to 29 with COVID-19, enrolled during active disease. CDR3 protein: CSAGRGNEKLFF. In DNA form, the CDR3 reads TGCAGCGCCGGCCGGGGGAACGAAAAACTGTTTTTT. The variable domain in full, with the rest retrieved from reference TRBV29-1 and TRBJ1-4, is SAVISQKPSRDICQRGTSLTIQCQVDSQVTMMFWYRQQPGQSLTLIATANQGSEATYESGFVIDKFPISRPNLTFSTLTVSNMSPEDSSIYLCSAGRGNEKLFFGSGTQLSVL.